These T cell receptor beta chains were read from a single sample in a study of blood T cell repertoires in COVID-19. Using immunoSEQ multiplex PCR, the repertoire was profiled, and TCRdb retains in-frame clones only, with some absent. The sample shows about 89,000 clones, roughly 96% of them seen only once. Sequencing input: peripheral blood. These TCRs come from a human donor with active COVID-19. The donor label of this sample is uncertain. Each CDR3 is given with its conserved first and last residue. The D gene is left open where the match is weak. Expanded clones are given a class, and other clones once, few, many or no size at all.

clone_size,d_call,v_call,j_call,cdr3_nt,cdr3_aa
.,.,TRBV5-1,TRBJ1-6,TGCGCCAGCAGCACGGGGGGTAATTCACCCCTCCACTTT,CASSTGGNSPLHF
.,TRBD2,TRBV5-1,TRBJ2-3,TGCGCCAGCAGCTTTTCACCCGGGGGGGCCGCAGATACGCAGTATTTT,CASSFSPGGAADTQYF
.,.,TRBV19,TRBJ2-6,TGTGCCAGTAGTGTTTCTGGGGCTAACGTCCTGACTTTC,CASSVSGANVLTF
.,.,TRBV28,TRBJ1-1,TGTGCCAGCTTAATGAACACTGAAGCTTTCTTT,CASLMNTEAFF
.,.,TRBV14,TRBJ2-2,TGTGCCAGCAGCCAAGTTTCGGGTTCCGGGGAGCTGTTTTTT,CASSQVSGSGELFF
.,TRBD2,TRBV3-1/TRBV3-2,TRBJ2-5,TGTGCCAGCAGCCTCCGGGAGGGGACCCAGTACTTC,CASSLREGTQYF
.,.,TRBV3-1/TRBV3-2,TRBJ1-6,TGTGCCAGCAGCCGAACGATAAGGGGGTCACCCCTCCACTTT,CASSRTIRGSPLHF
.,.,TRBV3-1/TRBV3-2,TRBJ2-7,TGTGCCAGCAGACCCTCACGCTTCGTCGGTTCCTACGAGCAGTACTTC,CASRPSRFVGSYEQYF
.,TRBD2,TRBV11-3,TRBJ2-3,TGTGCCAGCAGCTTAGGGACTAGCGGAAACACAGATACGCAGTATTTT,CASSLGTSGNTDTQYF
.,.,TRBV5-4,TRBJ1-1,TGTGCCAGCAGCATCAGGACAGTGAACACTGAAGCTTTCTTT,CASSIRTVNTEAFF
.,TRBD2,TRBV12-5,TRBJ2-3,TGTGCTAGTGGTTTCGGACTAGCGGGGGGCCCTAGCACAGATACGCAGTATTTT,CASGFGLAGGPSTDTQYF
.,.,TRBV18,TRBJ2-7,TGTGCCAGCTCACCACTGACAGCCGGTCCCAACGAGCAGTACTTC,CASSPLTAGPNEQYF
.,.,TRBV6-1,TRBJ2-6,TGTGCCAGCAGTGAAGCCAACACAGGGAGCGGGGCCAACGTCCTGACTTTC,CASSEANTGSGANVLTF
.,TRBD2,TRBV5-1,TRBJ2-1,TGCGCCAGCAGCCGGACTAGCGGGGGGCAGAATGAGCAGTTCTTC,CASSRTSGGQNEQFF
.,.,TRBV10-3,TRBJ1-5,TGTGCCATCAGTGAGTCCACAGGGAATCAGCCCCAGCATTTT,CAISESTGNQPQHF
once,TRBD2,TRBV28,TRBJ2-7,TGTGCCAGCACCCCTCCGCCTGGGACTAGCGCGTCCTACGAGCAGTACTTC,CASTPPPGTSASYEQYF
.,TRBD1,TRBV2,TRBJ1-3,TGTGCCAGCAAACCGGGACAGGGAGGAAACACCATATATTTT,CASKPGQGGNTIYF
.,.,TRBV5-1,TRBJ1-1,TGCGCCAGCAGCTTTCAAGAGGGGGTGAACACTGAAGCTTTCTTT,CASSFQEGVNTEAFF
.,.,TRBV19,TRBJ2-6,TGTGCCAGTAGTCAACTCTCTGGGGCCAACGTCCTGACTTTC,CASSQLSGANVLTF
.,TRBD2,TRBV28,TRBJ2-1,TGTGCCAGCAGTGACACACGGGAGGACCGGTTCTTC,CASSDTREDRFF
.,TRBD1,TRBV18,TRBJ1-3,TGTGCCAGCTCACCAGGACAGGGGGCTGGAAACACCATATATTTT,CASSPGQGAGNTIYF
.,.,TRBV18,TRBJ1-5,TGTGCCAGCTCATTGAACGGTGATCAGCCCCAGCATTTT,CASSLNGDQPQHF
.,.,TRBV2,TRBJ2-5,TGTGCCAGCACTAAGGTAGAGGCAGTGGTCGAGACCCAGTACTTC,CASTKVEAVVETQYF
.,TRBD1,TRBV2,TRBJ1-1,TGTGCCAGCATCAAGGACAGGGTTAACACTGAAGCTTTCTTT,CASIKDRVNTEAFF
once,TRBD1,TRBV5-6,TRBJ1-2,TGTGCCAGCAGCTATGCAGGGGGCGCGGACTATGGCTACACCTTC,CASSYAGGADYGYTF
.,.,TRBV25-1,TRBJ1-5,TGTGCCAGCAGCTCAGGTCCCAATCAGCCCCAGCATTTT,CASSSGPNQPQHF
.,.,TRBV3-1/TRBV3-2,TRBJ1-1,TGTGCCAGCAGCCACCTATTAGGGGACACTGAAGCTTTCTTT,CASSHLLGDTEAFF
.,TRBD2,TRBV4-3,TRBJ2-2,TGCGCCAGCAGCCAAGAAAGACTAGCAGCGGACACCGGGGAGCTGTTTTTT,CASSQERLAADTGELFF
.,.,TRBV6-6,TRBJ1-4,TGTGCCAGCAGTTACTCGAGAACAGGCCGCGAAAAACTGTTTTTT,CASSYSRTGREKLFF
.,TRBD2,TRBV7-8,TRBJ2-1,TGTGCCAGCAGCTTAGTAAGGCCTAGCGGGGCTCTGACCTACAATGAGCAGTTCTTC,CASSLVRPSGALTYNEQFF
once,.,TRBV15,TRBJ2-5,TGTGCCACCAGCAGTGGACAGAGGGAGACCCAGTACTTC,CATSSGQRETQYF
.,.,TRBV3-1/TRBV3-2,TRBJ2-3,TGTGCCAGCAGCCCCAGGGGAAGGACAGATACGCAGTATTTT,CASSPRGRTDTQYF
.,.,TRBV9,TRBJ1-6,TGTGCCAGCAGCGCGACAGCGCCCTCCTATAATTCACCCCTCCACTTT,CASSATAPSYNSPLHF
.,TRBD2,TRBV5-4,TRBJ2-1,TGTGCCATCACCCCTCGGGATAGCGGGGGACCCGTGTGGGATGAGCAGTTCTTC,CAITPRDSGGPVWDEQFF
.,.,TRBV28,TRBJ1-3,TGTGCCAGCAGTTTAGGGACAAGTAACACCATATATTTT,CASSLGTSNTIYF
.,.,TRBV7-7,TRBJ2-5,TGTGCCAGCAGCTACTCGACATCCCGGGGGTTAGAGACCCAGTACTTC,CASSYSTSRGLETQYF
.,TRBD1,TRBV29-1,TRBJ1-2,TGCAGCGTGAAAAGGACAGGAAACTATGGCTACACCTTC,CSVKRTGNYGYTF
once,TRBD2,TRBV28,TRBJ2-7,TGTGCCAGCAGTTTACAGGGGACTAGCGGTTCCTACGAGCAGTACTTC,CASSLQGTSGSYEQYF
.,.,TRBV9,TRBJ2-7,TGTGCCAGCAGCGTAGCGCCCAGCGGCGAGCAGTACTTC,CASSVAPSGEQYF
.,.,TRBV7-9,TRBJ2-3,TGTGCCAGCAGCTTAGCGCTACAGGCCTCAACAGATACGCAGTATTTT,CASSLALQASTDTQYF
.,.,TRBV28,TRBJ1-4,TGTGCCAGCAATCCTTCGGGGATAAATGAAAAACTGTTTTTT,CASNPSGINEKLFF
.,.,TRBV28,TRBJ1-5,TGTGCCAGCAGTTTATTGCAGGGGACCAATCAGCCCCAGCATTTT,CASSLLQGTNQPQHF
.,.,TRBV4-1,TRBJ1-1,TGCGCCAGCAGCCAAGTCACGGGAGTGAACACTGAAGCTTTCTTT,CASSQVTGVNTEAFF
.,.,TRBV12-3/TRBV12-4,TRBJ1-6,TGTGCCAGCAAACCTGCGGGGGAATCACCCCTCCACTTT,CASKPAGESPLHF
.,.,TRBV6-2/TRBV6-3,TRBJ1-1,TGTGCCAGCAGTTACTCGAGTCGGGGTCCGACTGAAGCTTTCTTT,CASSYSSRGPTEAFF
.,TRBD1,TRBV27,TRBJ1-1,TGTGCCAGCAGTAATGGACAGGGTTCGTTCTTT,CASSNGQGSFF
.,TRBD2,TRBV7-2,TRBJ2-3,TGTGCCAGCAGCACAATAGGGACTAGCGGGAGGGGCACAGATACGCAGTATTTT,CASSTIGTSGRGTDTQYF
.,TRBD2,TRBV10-3,TRBJ2-2,TGTGCCACCCAAACCCGCGGGGGGTACGACGGCACCGGGGAGCTGTTTTTT,CATQTRGGYDGTGELFF
few,TRBD1,TRBV5-1,TRBJ1-5,TGCGCCAGCAGCTACGGGACAGAAAATCAGCCCCAGCATTTT,CASSYGTENQPQHF
.,.,TRBV18,TRBJ1-2,TGTGCCAGCGCCTCAGGCCCAGTCTATGGCTACACCTTC,CASASGPVYGYTF